The rows below give T cell receptor beta chains drawn from one sample of a study of blood T cell repertoires in COVID-19. The assay was immunoSEQ multiplex PCR, and TCRdb's table has in-frame clones only and misses some. This sample has fewer than 90,000 clones; about 74% occur once, and the top ten carry over 40%. Sequencing input: peripheral blood. The source is a human donor in a cohort sampled during active COVID-19. The CDR3 runs from the conserved cysteine through the conserved F or W. The order of the fields is D gene, J gene, clone size, V gene, CDR3 DNA, CDR3 protein. The D gene is left open where the match is weak. Only some rows state a clone size, as once, few, many or a class for expanded clones.

d_gene: -; j_gene: TRBJ2-7; abundance: -; v_gene: TRBV19; CDR3nt: TGTGCCAGTACCCAACCTCCGGGCGAGCAGTACTTC; CDR3aa: CASTQPPGEQYF
d_gene: TRBD1; j_gene: TRBJ2-3; abundance: once; v_gene: TRBV29-1; CDR3nt: TGCAGCGTTGTTAGAGGACAGGTTATCACAGATACGCAGTATTTT; CDR3aa: CSVVRGQVITDTQYF
d_gene: TRBD1; j_gene: TRBJ1-5; abundance: -; v_gene: TRBV6-5; CDR3nt: TGTGCCAGCAGTAGACAGGGCTACAATCAGCCCCAGCATTTT; CDR3aa: CASSRQGYNQPQHF
d_gene: -; j_gene: TRBJ1-1; abundance: -; v_gene: TRBV5-1; CDR3nt: TGCGCCAGCAGCCTCGGACACGGTGAAGCTTTCTTT; CDR3aa: CASSLGHGEAFF
d_gene: TRBD2; j_gene: TRBJ2-7; abundance: -; v_gene: TRBV30; CDR3nt: TGTGCCTGGAGTGGGACTAGTTGGCGAGGCGAGCAGTACTTC; CDR3aa: CAWSGTSWRGEQYF
d_gene: -; j_gene: TRBJ2-2; abundance: -; v_gene: TRBV11-3; CDR3nt: TGTGCCAGCAGCTTAGGGGCTGGGGAGCTGTTTTTT; CDR3aa: CASSLGAGELFF
d_gene: -; j_gene: TRBJ2-7; abundance: -; v_gene: TRBV2; CDR3nt: TGTGCCGCCGGAGGGGACCCCTCCTACGAGCAGTACTTC; CDR3aa: CAAGGDPSYEQYF
d_gene: TRBD1; j_gene: TRBJ2-2; abundance: -; v_gene: TRBV5-1; CDR3nt: TGCGCCAGCAGCGGTTTGGCCGGGACAGGGGGCTTAGCGAACACCGGGGAGCTGTTTTTT; CDR3aa: CASSGLAGTGGLANTGELFF
d_gene: -; j_gene: TRBJ1-2; abundance: -; v_gene: TRBV6-1; CDR3nt: TGTGCCAGCAGTGAAAGAGGGGCCGGGAGAGGCTACACCTTC; CDR3aa: CASSERGAGRGYTF
d_gene: TRBD1; j_gene: TRBJ2-2; abundance: -; v_gene: TRBV18; CDR3nt: TGTGCCAGCTCACAAAGGACAGGGAACACCGGGGAGCTGTTTTTT; CDR3aa: CASSQRTGNTGELFF
d_gene: -; j_gene: TRBJ2-7; abundance: -; v_gene: TRBV28; CDR3nt: TGTGCCAGCAGGCCGGGGGACCACGAGCAGTACTTC; CDR3aa: CASRPGDHEQYF
d_gene: -; j_gene: TRBJ1-4; abundance: -; v_gene: TRBV19; CDR3nt: TGTGCCAGTACCATGGGGCCAGGGCGTAACGGAGATAATGAAAAACTGTTTTTT; CDR3aa: CASTMGPGRNGDNEKLFF
d_gene: -; j_gene: TRBJ1-1; abundance: -; v_gene: TRBV28; CDR3nt: TGTGCCAGCACCCCAAGCCTGAACACTGAAGCTTTCTTT; CDR3aa: CASTPSLNTEAFF
d_gene: TRBD2; j_gene: TRBJ2-1; abundance: -; v_gene: TRBV4-2; CDR3nt: TGTGCCAGCAGCACCCGGACTAGCGGGAGGTATAATGAGCAGTTCTTC; CDR3aa: CASSTRTSGRYNEQFF
d_gene: -; j_gene: TRBJ2-6; abundance: -; v_gene: TRBV14; CDR3nt: TGTGCCAGCAGCCCCCGGAGGCTCCCATCTGGGGCCAACGTCCTGACTTTC; CDR3aa: CASSPRRLPSGANVLTF
d_gene: -; j_gene: TRBJ1-5; abundance: -; v_gene: TRBV3-1/TRBV3-2; CDR3nt: TGTGCCAGCAGCCAAGATCAGGGTCGGCCCCAGCATTTT; CDR3aa: CASSQDQGRPQHF
d_gene: -; j_gene: TRBJ1-4; abundance: -; v_gene: TRBV6-5; CDR3nt: TGTGCCAGCAGTTACCGTTCCGGAGGTGAAAAACTGTTTTTT; CDR3aa: CASSYRSGGEKLFF
d_gene: -; j_gene: TRBJ2-5; abundance: -; v_gene: TRBV6-5; CDR3nt: TGTGCCAGCAGCCTTATAGAGACCCAGTACTTC; CDR3aa: CASSLIETQYF
d_gene: -; j_gene: TRBJ1-5; abundance: -; v_gene: TRBV6-2/TRBV6-3; CDR3nt: TGTGCCAGCAGTTTAGCCCTTCAAGCTGGGCAGCCCCAGCATTTT; CDR3aa: CASSLALQAGQPQHF
d_gene: -; j_gene: TRBJ2-3; abundance: -; v_gene: TRBV19; CDR3nt: TGTGCCAGTAGTACGTTGGGGGCCAGCACAGATACGCAGTATTTT; CDR3aa: CASSTLGASTDTQYF
d_gene: -; j_gene: TRBJ2-5; abundance: -; v_gene: TRBV5-4; CDR3nt: TGTGCCAGCAGCTCTCGTGGGCCGGAAGAGACCCAGTACTTC; CDR3aa: CASSSRGPEETQYF
d_gene: -; j_gene: TRBJ1-6; abundance: -; v_gene: TRBV9; CDR3nt: TGTGCCAGCAGCGTAGTGGAGTATCCACCCCTCCACTTT; CDR3aa: CASSVVEYPPLHF
d_gene: -; j_gene: TRBJ1-6; abundance: -; v_gene: TRBV7-8; CDR3nt: TGTGCCAGCAGCTTAGCGTTTTTACGTGGAGGGACTAATTCACCCCTCCACTTT; CDR3aa: CASSLAFLRGGTNSPLHF
d_gene: TRBD1; j_gene: TRBJ2-5; abundance: -; v_gene: TRBV7-3; CDR3nt: TGTGCCAGCAGCTTAGGCCGGGACAGGGTTGGGACCCAGTACTTC; CDR3aa: CASSLGRDRVGTQYF
d_gene: TRBD2; j_gene: TRBJ2-7; abundance: -; v_gene: TRBV30; CDR3nt: TGTGCCTGGAGTGTTGGTAGCGGGAGGCTCGAGCAGTACTTC; CDR3aa: CAWSVGSGRLEQYF
d_gene: -; j_gene: TRBJ2-7; abundance: once; v_gene: TRBV5-6; CDR3nt: TGTGCCAGCAGCTGGGGGGTTGGGTACGAGCAGTACTTC; CDR3aa: CASSWGVGYEQYF
d_gene: -; j_gene: TRBJ2-1; abundance: -; v_gene: TRBV27; CDR3nt: TGTGCCAGCAGAAGGAAGCACTCAGCGGTCTCCTACAATGAGCAGTTCTTC; CDR3aa: CASRRKHSAVSYNEQFF
d_gene: -; j_gene: TRBJ2-5; abundance: -; v_gene: TRBV7-2; CDR3nt: TGTGCCAGCAGCTTAGTGGGCACCTCTAGGGAGCGAGAGACCCAGTACTTC; CDR3aa: CASSLVGTSRERETQYF
d_gene: -; j_gene: TRBJ2-5; abundance: -; v_gene: TRBV12-3/TRBV12-4; CDR3nt: TGTGCCAGCAGGAGACTCACGGTGGAGACCCAGTACTTC; CDR3aa: CASRRLTVETQYF
d_gene: -; j_gene: TRBJ2-4; abundance: -; v_gene: TRBV9; CDR3nt: TGTGCCAGCAGCGTATATGGGGGGACCGTCTCAGACCTAGCCAAAAACATTCAGTACTTC; CDR3aa: CASSVYGGTVSDLAKNIQYF
d_gene: TRBD1; j_gene: TRBJ2-2; abundance: -; v_gene: TRBV2; CDR3nt: TGTGCCAGCTCAAAGTTCGAGACAGGGGGCACCGGGGAGCTGTTTTTT; CDR3aa: CASSKFETGGTGELFF
d_gene: -; j_gene: TRBJ1-6; abundance: -; v_gene: TRBV6-4; CDR3nt: TGTGCCAGCAGTGAGACAGTAGTTTCACCCCTCCACTTT; CDR3aa: CASSETVVSPLHF
d_gene: TRBD2; j_gene: TRBJ2-4; abundance: -; v_gene: TRBV27; CDR3nt: TGTGCCAGCAGCTATCTACACCCGGGACTAGCGGAAAACATTCAGTACTTC; CDR3aa: CASSYLHPGLAENIQYF
d_gene: -; j_gene: TRBJ1-5; abundance: -; v_gene: TRBV5-4; CDR3nt: TGTGCCAGCAGCAACAGGAATTCTCCCAATCAGCCCCAGCATTTT; CDR3aa: CASSNRNSPNQPQHF
d_gene: TRBD1; j_gene: TRBJ2-5; abundance: -; v_gene: TRBV20-1; CDR3nt: TGCAGTGCTAGTGCTGTTGACAGGGAAGAGACCCAGTACTTC; CDR3aa: CSASAVDREETQYF
d_gene: TRBD1; j_gene: TRBJ2-1; abundance: -; v_gene: TRBV29-1; CDR3nt: TGCAGCGTTCAGGGGGCCAGGGAGCAGTTCTTC; CDR3aa: CSVQGAREQFF
d_gene: -; j_gene: TRBJ2-7; abundance: -; v_gene: TRBV7-9; CDR3nt: TGTGCCAGCAGCTTAGGGAGGGGCAGGGAGCAGTACTTC; CDR3aa: CASSLGRGREQYF
d_gene: TRBD2; j_gene: TRBJ2-2; abundance: -; v_gene: TRBV3-1/TRBV3-2; CDR3nt: TGTGCCAGCCTTTCGCTAGCGGGATCCTCTATGCGAACGGGGACCGGGGAGCTGTTTTTT; CDR3aa: CASLSLAGSSMRTGTGELFF
d_gene: TRBD1; j_gene: TRBJ1-5; abundance: -; v_gene: TRBV19; CDR3nt: TGTGCCAGTAGTGAATTCAGGGGGAATAGCAATCAGCCCCAGCATTTT; CDR3aa: CASSEFRGNSNQPQHF
d_gene: TRBD1; j_gene: TRBJ2-3; abundance: -; v_gene: TRBV28; CDR3nt: TGTGCCAGCAGTGGGGGACAGGGGGCATGGGTGGCAGATACGCAGTATTTT; CDR3aa: CASSGGQGAWVADTQYF
d_gene: -; j_gene: TRBJ1-1; abundance: once; v_gene: TRBV24-1; CDR3nt: TGTGCCACGGCGGAGGGCGCTGAAGCTTTCTTT; CDR3aa: CATAEGAEAFF
d_gene: TRBD1; j_gene: TRBJ1-2; abundance: -; v_gene: TRBV10-2; CDR3nt: TGCGCCAGCAGTACGGGACAGGGTTTGGGCTTTGGCTACACCTTC; CDR3aa: CASSTGQGLGFGYTF
d_gene: -; j_gene: TRBJ2-7; abundance: -; v_gene: TRBV24-1; CDR3nt: TGTGCCACCAGTGATTTGCGACTCCAACTATGCTCCTACGAGCAGTACTTC; CDR3aa: CATSDLRLQLCSYEQYF
d_gene: -; j_gene: TRBJ2-1; abundance: few; v_gene: TRBV5-1; CDR3nt: TGCGCCAGCAGCTTGGCTGGCGGGGCCTACAATGAGCAGTTCTTC; CDR3aa: CASSLAGGAYNEQFF
d_gene: -; j_gene: TRBJ2-7; abundance: -; v_gene: TRBV5-1; CDR3nt: TGCGCCAGCAGCTTGGGTTTGTATAACGAGCAGTACTTC; CDR3aa: CASSLGLYNEQYF
d_gene: -; j_gene: TRBJ1-2; abundance: -; v_gene: TRBV19; CDR3nt: TGTGCCAGTAGAAGAACGGGCGGGGGATATAATGGCTACACCTTC; CDR3aa: CASRRTGGGYNGYTF
d_gene: -; j_gene: TRBJ2-1; abundance: -; v_gene: TRBV19; CDR3nt: TGTGCCAGTAGTGACCACGGAGGCGGGAAAATCAATGAGCAGTTCTTC; CDR3aa: CASSDHGGGKINEQFF
d_gene: -; j_gene: TRBJ2-1; abundance: -; v_gene: TRBV14; CDR3nt: TGTGCCAGCAGCCGGCGAACTAGTTCCTACAATGAGCAGTTCTTC; CDR3aa: CASSRRTSSYNEQFF
d_gene: -; j_gene: TRBJ2-2; abundance: -; v_gene: TRBV5-1; CDR3nt: TGCGCCAGCGGCCTCCTAATGGGGGCGGCCACCGGGGAGCTGTTTTTT; CDR3aa: CASGLLMGAATGELFF
d_gene: -; j_gene: TRBJ1-6; abundance: -; v_gene: TRBV6-6; CDR3nt: TGTGCCAGCAGGGTCGACAGAGGACCCCTCCACTTT; CDR3aa: CASRVDRGPLHF
d_gene: TRBD1; j_gene: TRBJ2-7; abundance: once; v_gene: TRBV5-4; CDR3nt: TGTGCCAGCAGCTTTGGTGGGACAGTCTCCTACGAGCAGTACTTC; CDR3aa: CASSFGGTVSYEQYF
d_gene: -; j_gene: TRBJ2-7; abundance: many; v_gene: TRBV5-6; CDR3nt: TGTGCCAGCAGCTTGGTGGCAGGCCGAACAGTCTCCTACGAGCAGTACTTC; CDR3aa: CASSLVAGRTVSYEQYF
d_gene: TRBD2; j_gene: TRBJ2-1; abundance: -; v_gene: TRBV6-2/TRBV6-3; CDR3nt: TGTGCCAGCAGTTATCTCATTCCGGGGGGAGGCTCCTACAATGAGCAGTTCTTC; CDR3aa: CASSYLIPGGGSYNEQFF